This passage covers 5 T cell receptor beta chains from one sample sequenced in a study of spatial heterogeneity in lung cancer. Time point reported: blood at routine non-recurrence follow-up after resection. TCRdb used MiXCR to reprocess the 5' RACE reads, holding one entry per CDR3 protein. The sample includes 45,000 to 55,000 distinct CDR3 sequences, 10% to 15% seen only once; the top ten take over 30%. Source: PBMCs, taken at follow-up. These TCRs come from a male donor with early-stage non-small cell lung cancer.

This clonotype was counted at least ten times. V gene TRBV7-3 combines with J gene TRBJ1-1; D is ambiguous. The V gene's germline CDR1 is SGHTA and CDR2 FQGTGA. The CDR3 sequence is 13 residues long. V was clipped by 3 bases and J by 1 base, with 6 bases between them. CDR3 nucleotides: TGTGCCAGCAGCTTGAGTTCGAACACTGAAGCTTTCTTT. Translated, it gives CASSLSSNTEAFF.

Here the CDR3 reads CASSFLGPPGGALNTEAFF. The CDR3 coding sequence is TGTGCCAGCAGCTTTTTAGGACCCCCGGGGGGCGCATTAAACACTGAAGCTTTCTTT. J is TRBJ1-1 and V is TRBV7-3, with D possibly being TRBD1 (6 bases). Trimming removed 3 bases at V and 2 bases at J, with 25 bases between. Germline V gives CDR1 SGHTA, CDR2 FQGTGA. This CDR3 is built from 19 residues.

This clonotype was recorded at least ten times. The V call is TRBV5-1, the J call TRBJ2-2; 9 bases are shared with TRBD2. The V and J ends lost 5 bases and 6 bases, in that order; junction bases with no gene match: 8. The germline CDR1 and CDR2 sequences are SGHRS and YFSETQ. There are 15 residues in the CDR3. Here the CDR3 reads CASSPGLATAGELFF. The CDR3 region has the DNA TGCGCCAGCAGTCCAGGACTAGCGACGGCCGGGGAGCTGTTTTTT.

This clonotype was counted between two and nine times. The chain is built from TRBV29-1 and TRBJ1-1; the match to TRBD1 covers 7 bases. After removal of 4 bases from V and 4 bases from J, the junction contained 9 bases not matched to a gene. Germline-derived CDR1 and CDR2 are SQVTM and ANQGSEA. The CDR3 contains 14 residues. The DNA for the CDR3 is TGCAGCGTTGCGAGACAGGGAACGGGCACTGAAGCTTTCTTT. Translated: CSVARQGTGTEAFF.

The sample holds a few counts of this clonotype. This rearrangement joins TRBV19 to TRBJ1-5, with D possibly matching TRBD1 (6 bases). The CDR3 covers 16 residues. The V gene lost 3 bases and the J gene lost 3 bases, with 15 bases spanning the gap. The germline V gene has CDR1 LNHDA and CDR2 SQIVND (reference sequence). The CDR3 DNA follows: TGTGCCAGTAGTATGGGGCAGGGGTACCACAATCAGCCCCAGCATTTT. This sequence encodes CASSMGQGYHNQPQHF.